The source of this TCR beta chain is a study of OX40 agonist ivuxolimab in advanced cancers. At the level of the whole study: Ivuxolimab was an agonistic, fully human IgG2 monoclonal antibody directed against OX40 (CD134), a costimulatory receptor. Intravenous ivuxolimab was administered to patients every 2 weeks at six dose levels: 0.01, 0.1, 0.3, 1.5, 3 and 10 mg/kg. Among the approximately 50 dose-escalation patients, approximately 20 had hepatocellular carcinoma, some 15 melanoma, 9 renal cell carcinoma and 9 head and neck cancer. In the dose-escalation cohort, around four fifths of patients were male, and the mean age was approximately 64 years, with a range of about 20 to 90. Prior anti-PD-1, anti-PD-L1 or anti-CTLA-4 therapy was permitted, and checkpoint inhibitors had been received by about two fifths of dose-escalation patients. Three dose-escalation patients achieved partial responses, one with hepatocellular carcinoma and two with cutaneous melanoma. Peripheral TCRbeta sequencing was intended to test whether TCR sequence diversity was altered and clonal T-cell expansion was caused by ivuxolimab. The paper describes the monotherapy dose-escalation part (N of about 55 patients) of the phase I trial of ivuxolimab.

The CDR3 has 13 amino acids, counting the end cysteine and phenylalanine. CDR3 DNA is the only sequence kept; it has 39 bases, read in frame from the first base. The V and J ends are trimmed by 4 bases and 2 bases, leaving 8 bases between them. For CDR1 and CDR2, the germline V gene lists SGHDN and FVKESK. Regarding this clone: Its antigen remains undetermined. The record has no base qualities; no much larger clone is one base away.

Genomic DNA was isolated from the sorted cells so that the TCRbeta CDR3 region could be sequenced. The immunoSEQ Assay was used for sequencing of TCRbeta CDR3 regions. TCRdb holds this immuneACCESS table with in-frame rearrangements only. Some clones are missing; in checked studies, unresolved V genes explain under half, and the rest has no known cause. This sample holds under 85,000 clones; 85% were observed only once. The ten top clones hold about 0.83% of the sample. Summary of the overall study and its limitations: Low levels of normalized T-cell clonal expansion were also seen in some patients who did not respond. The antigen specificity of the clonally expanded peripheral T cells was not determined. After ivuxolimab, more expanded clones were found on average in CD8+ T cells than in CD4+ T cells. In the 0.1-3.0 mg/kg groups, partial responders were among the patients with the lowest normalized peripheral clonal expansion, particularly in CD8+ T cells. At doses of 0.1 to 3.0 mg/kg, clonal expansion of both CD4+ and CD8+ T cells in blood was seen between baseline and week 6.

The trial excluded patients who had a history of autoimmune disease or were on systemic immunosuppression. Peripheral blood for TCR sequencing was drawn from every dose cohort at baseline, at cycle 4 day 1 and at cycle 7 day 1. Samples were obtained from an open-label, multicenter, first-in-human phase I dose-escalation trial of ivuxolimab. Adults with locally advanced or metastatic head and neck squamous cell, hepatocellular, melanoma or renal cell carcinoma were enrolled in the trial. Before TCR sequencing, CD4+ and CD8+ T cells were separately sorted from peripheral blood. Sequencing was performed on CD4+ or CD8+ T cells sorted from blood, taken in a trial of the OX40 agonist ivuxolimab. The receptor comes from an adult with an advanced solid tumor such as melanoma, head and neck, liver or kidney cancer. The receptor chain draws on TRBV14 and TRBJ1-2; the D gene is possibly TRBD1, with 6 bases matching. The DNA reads TGTGCCAGCAGCCTTGACAGGAACTATGGCTACACCTTC. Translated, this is CASSLDRNYGYTF.